This TCR beta chain was identified during a study of tumor-infiltrating lymphocytes in primary liver carcinoma. Study context: Male and female patients aged 30 to 69 years made up the cohort. Study results and limitations: Tumor samples exhibited a significantly greater top-250-clone fraction than blood samples (p = 0.039).

Co-extracted RNA and DNA came from roughly 20-30 mg of unsorted bulk tissue. Making TCR beta cDNA involved approximately 530 ng total RNA and a constant-region primer. A slightly modified ARM-PCR protocol with three nested multiplex PCR rounds produced these TCR beta libraries. The first two PCR rounds used TRBV1-TRBV30 primers with a Cbeta primer, 10 cycles each. TCRdb reanalysed the multiplex PCR reads using MiXCR and keeps one entry per CDR3 protein. The top ten hold 8.1% of the sample, which has some 130,000 distinct CDR3 sequences, 55% to 70% seen once. Trimming removed 5 bases at V and 8 bases at J, with 16 bases between. CDR1 and CDR2 from the germline V gene are SEHNR and FQNEAQ (reference sequence). This CDR3 region has 14 residues. Of note for this clonotype: Antigen specificity is unknown.

The chain carries TRBV7-9 and TRBJ2-1; the D call may be TRBD1 or TRBD2 (6 bases each). The origin of this receptor is a woman aged 55-69 years with primary liver carcinoma and hepatitis B virus infection. The specimen sequenced was tumor-adjacent normal liver tissue. The CDR3 protein is CASSVVGGYDEQFF. The CDR3 DNA sequence: TGTGCCAGCAGCGTAGTAGGGGGGTACGATGAGCAGTTCTTC.